A selection of T cell receptor beta chains follows, all from one sample in a study of T cells in tuberculosis. The assay was immunoSEQ multiplex PCR, and TCRdb's table has in-frame clones only and misses some. The sample has tens of thousands of clones; around 85% are singletons. The material was PBMCs, obtained at tuberculosis diagnosis. These TCRs come from an adult with tuberculosis. Each CDR3 is given with its conserved first and last residue. The D gene is left open where the match is weak. Clone size appears in some rows only: once, few, many, or a class for an expanded clone.

D gene,J gene,V gene,clone size,CDR3 DNA,CDR3 protein
.,TRBJ1-4,TRBV30,.,TGTGCCTGGAGGGCGAAAAGGGGAGGAGTAGAAAAACTGTTTTTT,CAWRAKRGGVEKLFF
TRBD2,TRBJ2-1,TRBV4-2,once,TGTGCCAGCAGCCAGGTCGGGCGGGGGGGCGGTGATGAGCAGTTCTTC,CASSQVGRGGGDEQFF
.,TRBJ1-6,TRBV4-3,.,TGCGCCAGCAGCCAAGCAACCAGAGGGAATTCACCCCTCCACTTT,CASSQATRGNSPLHF
.,TRBJ1-6,TRBV7-6,few,TGTGCCAGCAGCGAGACAGCCACCATTAATTCACCCCTCCACTTT,CASSETATINSPLHF
TRBD2,TRBJ2-7,TRBV7-8,.,TGTGCCAGCAGCTTAGAGTCGGGAGGGCCGTACGAGCAGTACTTC,CASSLESGGPYEQYF
TRBD2,TRBJ2-1,TRBV27,.,TGTGCCAGCGGCGGACTAGCGGGAGGGCACAATGAGCAGTTCTTC,CASGGLAGGHNEQFF
.,TRBJ1-2,TRBV14,.,TGTGCCAGCAGCCAAGGTCGGAACTATGGCTACACCTTC,CASSQGRNYGYTF
.,TRBJ1-2,TRBV5-1,.,TGCGCCAGCAGCTCGCTGACGGGACAAAGGGGTGGCTACACCTTC,CASSSLTGQRGGYTF
.,TRBJ2-7,TRBV5-6,.,TGTGCCAGCAGTGGTGCCAGCTCCTACGAGCAGTACTTC,CASSGASSYEQYF
TRBD2,TRBJ2-1,TRBV19,.,TGTGCCAGTAGTATAGCTAGCGGGAGCTCCTACAATGAGCAGTTCTTC,CASSIASGSSYNEQFF
.,TRBJ1-5,TRBV6-1,.,TGTGCCAGCAGGGGGGGGGCTCAGCCCCAGCATTTT,CASRGGAQPQHF
.,TRBJ2-7,TRBV30,.,TGTGCCTGCACATACCTTATCAACGAGCAGTACTTC,CACTYLINEQYF
TRBD1,TRBJ1-2,TRBV6-5,.,TGTGCCAGCAGAGCGAGAAGGGACAGGGGAAGCTACACCTTC,CASRARRDRGSYTF
.,TRBJ1-2,TRBV7-9,once,TGTGCCAGCAGCCCCGCCGCGACCTTC,CASSPAATF
.,TRBJ1-5,TRBV6-1,.,TGTGCCAGCAGTGAGCATGGGCCAGGAACTAATCAGCCCCAGCATTTT,CASSEHGPGTNQPQHF
.,TRBJ2-7,TRBV11-2,.,TGTGCCAGCAGCTTGGAAGCGAGCACCTACGAGCAGTACTTC,CASSLEASTYEQYF
TRBD2,TRBJ2-2,TRBV28,.,TGTGCCAGCAGCTCCGGACTAGCGGGAGGGTTAAACACCGGGGAGCTGTTTTTT,CASSSGLAGGLNTGELFF
.,TRBJ2-7,TRBV19,.,TGTGCCAGTAGTATTGGTCAGAACTACGAGCAGTACTTC,CASSIGQNYEQYF
.,TRBJ2-7,TRBV11-2,.,TGTGCCAGCAGCCAGGACCCCGGGAAGACCTACGAGCAGTACTTC,CASSQDPGKTYEQYF
.,TRBJ2-2,TRBV29-1,.,TGCAGCGTTCGCTACGGCCTTGAGGCCGGGGAGCTGTTTTTT,CSVRYGLEAGELFF
TRBD1,TRBJ2-3,TRBV28,once,TGTGCCAGCAGTCCCCGGACAGGGGGCACAGATACGCAGTATTTT,CASSPRTGGTDTQYF
.,TRBJ1-1,TRBV7-2,.,TGTGCCAGCAGCCTGACCGGGACATACATGAACACTGAAGCTTTCTTT,CASSLTGTYMNTEAFF
.,TRBJ2-3,TRBV27,.,TGTGCCAGCAGCCACGGGGCGGGGTGGCCAGATACGCAGTATTTT,CASSHGAGWPDTQYF
.,TRBJ1-5,TRBV30,.,TGTGCCTGGAGTGTACCCGGTCAGCCCCAGCATTTT,CAWSVPGQPQHF
TRBD1,TRBJ1-1,TRBV7-6,.,TGTGCCAGCAGCTTCCTTCCAGAACAGGGGCATGAAGCTTTCTTT,CASSFLPEQGHEAFF
.,TRBJ1-5,TRBV2,.,TGTGCCAGCAGTGAATCCGGTTATAGCAATCAGCCCCAGCATTTT,CASSESGYSNQPQHF
.,TRBJ2-3,TRBV28,.,TGTGCCAGCAGTTTATTGGTACGGAGCCTTAGCACAGATACGCAGTATTTT,CASSLLVRSLSTDTQYF
TRBD1,TRBJ2-5,TRBV5-1,.,TGCGCCAGCAGCGGGACCAGACAGGGTAGGGGCGAGACCCAGTACTTC,CASSGTRQGRGETQYF
TRBD1,TRBJ1-1,TRBV7-2,.,TGTGCCAGCAGCCCAAGACAGGGGAACACTGAAGCTTTCTTT,CASSPRQGNTEAFF
.,TRBJ1-2,TRBV21-1,.,TGTGCCAGCAGTAAACCCCAGATTCACTATGGCTACACCTTC,CASSKPQIHYGYTF
.,TRBJ1-1,TRBV6-4,.,TGTGCCAGCAGTCCGACAGGTTTAACTGAAGCTTTCTTT,CASSPTGLTEAFF
TRBD2,TRBJ2-3,TRBV2,.,TGTGCCAGCGGCTGGACTAGCGGGAGGGACACAGATACGCAGTATTTT,CASGWTSGRDTDTQYF
.,TRBJ1-4,TRBV5-1,.,TGCGCCAGCAGCTTGAGAGAATTCGGGACTAATGAAAAACTGTTTTTT,CASSLREFGTNEKLFF
.,TRBJ2-1,TRBV28,.,TGTGCCAGCCTTGGGGCAGGCGATGAGCAGTTCTTC,CASLGAGDEQFF
.,TRBJ2-1,TRBV9,.,TGTGCCAGCAGCGTAGAATGGTTAGCGTTTGATAGTAGGTACAATGAGCAGTTCTTC,CASSVEWLAFDSRYNEQFF
TRBD2,TRBJ2-3,TRBV19,.,TGTGCCAGTAGTATAAGCCCTAGCGGGGGGGGTGGAACGCAGTATTTT,CASSISPSGGGGTQYF
TRBD1,TRBJ1-2,TRBV27,few,TGTGCCAGCAGTAGGACAGGGGAGGTTAAAAGGGATGGCTACACCTTC,CASSRTGEVKRDGYTF
TRBD2,TRBJ2-1,TRBV19,.,TGTGCCAGTAGTATAATCAGCGGGAGCGGCTCCTACAATGAGCAGTTCTTC,CASSIISGSGSYNEQFF
.,TRBJ1-1,TRBV29-1,.,TGCAGCGCATTAGGGGTGAGGTTAAACACTGAAGCTTTCTTT,CSALGVRLNTEAFF
.,TRBJ2-3,TRBV10-2,.,TGCGCCAGCAGTGATGGAGGTACGCAGTATTTT,CASSDGGTQYF
TRBD2,TRBJ2-1,TRBV6-5,.,TGTGCCAGCAGTTACAGCGGGGGGGGCAATGAGCAGTTCTTC,CASSYSGGGNEQFF
TRBD2,TRBJ2-2,TRBV5-4,.,TGTGCCAGCAGCTTGGCGGGACTAGCGGGCGACACCGGGGAGCTGTTTTTT,CASSLAGLAGDTGELFF
TRBD2,TRBJ2-3,TRBV11-2,.,TGTGCCAGCAGCTTACTAGCGGGGGGGCCGGCAGATACGCAGTATTTT,CASSLLAGGPADTQYF
TRBD1,TRBJ2-7,TRBV15,once,TGTGCCACCAGCTCCCTCGTCCCGGGACAGGCGGGCCACGAGCAGTACTTC,CATSSLVPGQAGHEQYF
.,TRBJ1-5,TRBV2,.,TGTGCCAGCAGTGGAGATAGCAATCAGCCCCAGCATTTT,CASSGDSNQPQHF
.,TRBJ2-7,TRBV30,.,TGTGCCTGGACCATCCGGGACACCAACTCCTACGAGCAGTACTTC,CAWTIRDTNSYEQYF
TRBD2,TRBJ2-2,TRBV6-5,.,TGTGCCAGCAGGTTAGCGGGGTCGAACACCGGGGAGCTGTTTTTT,CASRLAGSNTGELFF
TRBD2,TRBJ2-7,TRBV11-1,.,TGTGCCAGCAGCCGAGGGACTAGCGGAGATTACGAGCAGTACTTC,CASSRGTSGDYEQYF
.,TRBJ2-7,TRBV28,.,TGTGCCAGCAGTCAGTTTTTCGGGACTGTTTCCTACGAGCAGTACTTC,CASSQFFGTVSYEQYF
.,TRBJ1-4,TRBV19,.,TGTGCCAGTAGTATACTCGAGGCGGCTAATGAAAAACTGTTTTTT,CASSILEAANEKLFF
.,TRBJ1-5,TRBV11-2,.,TGTGCCAGCAGCCCGACAGGACATAGCAATCAGCCCCAGCATTTT,CASSPTGHSNQPQHF
TRBD1,TRBJ1-1,TRBV19,.,TGTGCCAGTAGTGGGACAGCGACCCTGGGGAACACTGAAGCTTTCTTT,CASSGTATLGNTEAFF
.,TRBJ1-3,TRBV27,.,TGTGCCAGCAGTGCTGGGCGGGGGGCAAACACCATATATTTT,CASSAGRGANTIYF
.,TRBJ1-2,TRBV19,.,TGTGCCAGTAGTATGTCCAGGCAAGGCGATGGCTACACCTTC,CASSMSRQGDGYTF
.,TRBJ1-1,TRBV5-6,.,TGTGCCAGCAGCTACACCGGGACAAACACTGAAGCTTTCTTT,CASSYTGTNTEAFF